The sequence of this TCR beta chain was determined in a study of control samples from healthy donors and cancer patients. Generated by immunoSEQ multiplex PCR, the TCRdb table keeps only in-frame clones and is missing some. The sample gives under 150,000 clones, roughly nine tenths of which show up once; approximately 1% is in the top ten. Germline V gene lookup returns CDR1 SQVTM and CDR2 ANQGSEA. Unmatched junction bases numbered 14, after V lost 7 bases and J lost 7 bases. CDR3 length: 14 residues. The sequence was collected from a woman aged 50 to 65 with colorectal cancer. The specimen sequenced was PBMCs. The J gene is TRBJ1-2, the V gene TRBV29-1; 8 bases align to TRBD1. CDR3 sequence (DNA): TGCAGCGCCATTTCTGGACAGGGTTCGAGTGGCTACACCTTC. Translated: CSAISGQGSSGYTF. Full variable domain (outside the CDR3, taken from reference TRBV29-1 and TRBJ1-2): SAVISQKPSRDICQRGTSLTIQCQVDSQVTMMFWYRQQPGQSLTLIATANQGSEATYESGFVIDKFPISRPNLTFSTLTVSNMSPEDSSIYLCSAISGQGSSGYTFGSGTRLTVV.